Reported below is one T cell receptor beta chain. Its antigen is not identified. This record belongs to a study of T cells expressing NK-cell markers. The overall study: Each TCR beta repertoire originated in sorted T cells that were CD3+CD56+NKG2C+, CD3+CD56+NKG2C- or CD3+CD56-NKG2C+. Seven of eight sequenced donors tested HCMV-seropositive; one tested seronegative.

cDNA encoding TCR beta was synthesized via 5'RACE template switching incorporating UMIs. TCRdb processed the 5' RACE reads again and assigns one entry to each CDR3 protein, with no DNA. The sample holds tens of thousands of distinct CDR3 sequences. Broader study findings: The study found dominant NKG2C+ clonotypes at about 1.0-8% of CD8+ T cells in six donors.

This CDR3 is built from 15 residues. Germline V gene sequence: CDR1 MNHNS, CDR2 SASEGT. This TCR was sampled from a woman between 18 and 75 years old in good health. The specimen sequenced was blood T cells: a sorted CD56 or NKG2C T cell subset, CD4+ or CD8+ T cells, or bulk PBMC T cells (not recorded which). The chain combines TRBV6-1 with TRBJ1-5; TCRdb indicates TRBD1, and absent DNA this call remains unverified. The CDR3 loop reads CASSTRGDSNQPQHF.